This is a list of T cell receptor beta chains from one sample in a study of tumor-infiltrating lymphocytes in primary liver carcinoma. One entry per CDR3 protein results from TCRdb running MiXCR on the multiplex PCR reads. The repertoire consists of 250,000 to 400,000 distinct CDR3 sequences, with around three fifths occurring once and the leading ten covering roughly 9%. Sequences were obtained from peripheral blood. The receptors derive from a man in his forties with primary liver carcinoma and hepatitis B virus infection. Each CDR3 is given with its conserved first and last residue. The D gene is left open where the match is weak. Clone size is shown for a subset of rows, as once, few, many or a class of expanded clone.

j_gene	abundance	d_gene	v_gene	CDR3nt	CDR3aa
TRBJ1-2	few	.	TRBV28	TGTGCCAGCTTCCTTGGGACCTACACCTTC	CASFLGTYTF
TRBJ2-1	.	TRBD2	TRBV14	TGTGCCAGCAGCCGGACTAGCGTGAGAAGTGAGCAGTTCTTC	CASSRTSVRSEQFF
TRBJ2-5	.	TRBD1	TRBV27	TGTGCCAGCAGCCCCGGGACAGGGGGGACCGAGACCCAGTACTTC	CASSPGTGGTETQYF
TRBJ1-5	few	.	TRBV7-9	TGTGCCAGCAGCTCCACAGGTAGCAATCAGCCCCAGCATTTT	CASSSTGSNQPQHF
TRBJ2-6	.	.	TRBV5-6	TGTGCCAGCAGCTTTATGTCCGCCGGGGCCAACGTCCTGACTTTC	CASSFMSAGANVLTF
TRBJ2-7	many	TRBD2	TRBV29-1	TGCAGCGTCGCTAGCGGTCTGGAGCAGTACTTC	CSVASGLEQYF
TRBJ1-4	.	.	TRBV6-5	TGTGACAGCAGTCCTACCCCAGGTGGAGCTAATGAAAAACTGTCTTTT	CDSSPTPGGANEKLSF
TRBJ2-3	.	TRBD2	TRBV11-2	TGTGCCAGCAGCTTAGTGGTTAGCGGGAGGGTAGATACGCAGTATTTT	CASSLVVSGRVDTQYF
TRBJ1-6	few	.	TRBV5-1	TGCGCCAGCAGCGTCCGGGACGGAGATTCACCCCTCCACTTT	CASSVRDGDSPLHF
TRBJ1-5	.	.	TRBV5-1	TGCGCCAGCAGCTTGGAAGGCATGGGTGATCAGCCCCATCATTTT	CASSLEGMGDQPHHF
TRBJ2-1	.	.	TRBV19	TGTGCCAGTAGTATAATACTAGGGAACAATGAGCAGTTCTTC	CASSIILGNNEQFF
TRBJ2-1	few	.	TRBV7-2	TGTGCCAGCAGCTTAGCAAAGAACGGGCGCAATGAGCAGTTCTTC	CASSLAKNGRNEQFF
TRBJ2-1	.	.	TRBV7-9	TGTGCCAGCAGCTTTAGCGGGACAGCCTTTGGTGAGCAGTTCTTC	CASSFSGTAFGEQFF
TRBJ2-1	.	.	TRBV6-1	TGTGCCAGTGGATCCGGGACCACATGTAGCGATGAGCAGTTCTTC	CASGSGTTCSDEQFF
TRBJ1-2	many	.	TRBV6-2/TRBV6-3	TGTGCCAGCAGTCAAACACAGGGATACGGCTACACCTTC	CASSQTQGYGYTF
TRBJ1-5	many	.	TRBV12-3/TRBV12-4	TGTGCCAGCAGCGTCGAAGGGGTAGATCAGCCCCAGCATTTT	CASSVEGVDQPQHF
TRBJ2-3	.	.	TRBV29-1	TGCAGCGCCGCGTTACGAGTATTAGGGCACTATTTT	CSAALRVLGHYF